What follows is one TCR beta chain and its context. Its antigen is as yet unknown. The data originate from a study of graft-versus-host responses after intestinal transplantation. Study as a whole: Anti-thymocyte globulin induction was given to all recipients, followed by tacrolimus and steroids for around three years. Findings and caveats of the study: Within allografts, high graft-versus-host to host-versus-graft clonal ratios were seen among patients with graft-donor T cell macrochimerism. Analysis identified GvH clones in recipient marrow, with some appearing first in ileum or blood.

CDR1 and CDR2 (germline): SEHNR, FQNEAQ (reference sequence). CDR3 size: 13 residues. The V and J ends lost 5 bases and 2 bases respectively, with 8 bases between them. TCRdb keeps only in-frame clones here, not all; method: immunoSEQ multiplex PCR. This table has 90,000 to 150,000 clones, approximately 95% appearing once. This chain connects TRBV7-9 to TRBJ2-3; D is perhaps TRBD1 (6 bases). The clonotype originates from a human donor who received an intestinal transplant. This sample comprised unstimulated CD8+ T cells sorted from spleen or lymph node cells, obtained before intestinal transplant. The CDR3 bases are TGTGCCAGCAGCCCAGGGGTCACAGATACGCAGTATTTT. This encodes CASSPGVTDTQYF.